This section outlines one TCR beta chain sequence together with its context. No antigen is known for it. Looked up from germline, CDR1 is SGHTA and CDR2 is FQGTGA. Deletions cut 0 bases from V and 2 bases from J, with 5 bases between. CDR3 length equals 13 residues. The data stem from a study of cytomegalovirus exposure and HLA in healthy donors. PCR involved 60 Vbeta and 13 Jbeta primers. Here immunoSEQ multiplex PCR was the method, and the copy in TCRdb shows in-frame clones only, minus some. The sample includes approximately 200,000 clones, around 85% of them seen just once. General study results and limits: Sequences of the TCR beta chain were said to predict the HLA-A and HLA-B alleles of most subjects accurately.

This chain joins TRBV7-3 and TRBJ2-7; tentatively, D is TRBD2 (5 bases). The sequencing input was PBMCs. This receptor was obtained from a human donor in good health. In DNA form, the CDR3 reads TGTGCCAGCAGCTTAACCGGGGCCTACGAGCAGTACTTC. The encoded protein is CASSLTGAYEQYF.